This section outlines one T cell receptor (beta chain) sequence together with its context. Within a library made for alpha chains, this beta chain is off target, and its count is uninformative. This sample was included in a study of spatial heterogeneity in lung cancer. TCRdb used MiXCR to reprocess the 5' RACE reads, holding one entry per CDR3 protein. Counted here are 2,500 to 3,500 distinct CDR3 sequences, around 53% occurring once; the ten biggest clones make up 3% to 3.5%. Specified time point: blood at routine non-recurrence follow-up after resection. Whole RNA from tumor, nontumor lung or frozen PBMC was sequenced unsorted. Trimming at V came to 6 bases and at J to 1 base, leaving 5 bases not matched to a gene. Per germline, CDR1 KGHSH and CDR2 LQKENI. The CDR3 is 14 amino acids.

Sequenced here: PBMCs, sampled at follow-up. The V call is TRBV18, the J call TRBJ2-5, with 7 bases that match TRBD2. The TCR comes from a male donor with early-stage non-small cell lung cancer. The CDR3 DNA reads as TGTGCCAGCTCGACTAGCAGAGTCCAAGAGACCCAGTACTTC. Its protein is CASSTSRVQETQYF.